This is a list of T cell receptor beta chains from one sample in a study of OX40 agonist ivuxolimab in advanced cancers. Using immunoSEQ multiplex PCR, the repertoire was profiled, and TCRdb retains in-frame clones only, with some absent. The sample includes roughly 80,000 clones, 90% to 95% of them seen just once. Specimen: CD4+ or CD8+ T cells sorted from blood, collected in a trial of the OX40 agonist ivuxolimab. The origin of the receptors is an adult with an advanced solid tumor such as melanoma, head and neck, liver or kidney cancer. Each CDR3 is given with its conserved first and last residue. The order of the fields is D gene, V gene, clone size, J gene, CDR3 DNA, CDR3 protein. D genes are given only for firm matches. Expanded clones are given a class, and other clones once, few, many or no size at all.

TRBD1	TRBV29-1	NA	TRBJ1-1	TGCAGCGTTGCCCTTGGGACAGGTGAAGCTTTCTTT	CSVALGTGEAFF
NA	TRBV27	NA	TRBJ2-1	TGTGCCAGCAGTTTATCGGGGGGGCTCCCCCCGGACAATGAGCAGTTCTTC	CASSLSGGLPPDNEQFF
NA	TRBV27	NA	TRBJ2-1	TGTGCCAGCAGTCTCCTCGGAGGCACAAACAATGAGCAGTTCTTC	CASSLLGGTNNEQFF
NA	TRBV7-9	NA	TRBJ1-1	TGTGCCAGCAGCTTACGTCCAGAACTGAACACTGAAGCTTTCTTT	CASSLRPELNTEAFF
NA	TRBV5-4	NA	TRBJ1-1	TGTGCCAGCAGCTCCGTAGGGCACCTGAACACTGAAGCTTTCTTT	CASSSVGHLNTEAFF
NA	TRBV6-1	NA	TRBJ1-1	TGTGCCAGCGGCCGCCGGGGGAACACTGAAGCTTTCTTT	CASGRRGNTEAFF
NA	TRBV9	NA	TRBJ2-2	TGTGCCAGCAGCGCCGGCAGGCGGGCGACCGGGGAGCTGTTTTTT	CASSAGRRATGELFF
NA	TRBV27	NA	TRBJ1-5	TGTGCCGCCTCCCCAGGGGATTCTCAGCCCCAGCATTTT	CAASPGDSQPQHF
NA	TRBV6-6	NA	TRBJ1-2	TGTGCCAGCAGCCTCCCCGCCGGGGGCACGCTCTATGGCTACACCTTC	CASSLPAGGTLYGYTF
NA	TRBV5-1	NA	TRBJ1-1	TGCGCCAGCAGCTTGGGGGCAGGGGTAGAAGCTTTCTTT	CASSLGAGVEAFF
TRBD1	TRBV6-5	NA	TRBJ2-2	TGTGCCAGCAGTTACGACGACAGGGGGCGAAACGGGGAGCTGTTTTTT	CASSYDDRGRNGELFF
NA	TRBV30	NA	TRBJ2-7	TGTGCCTGGATGTCTAGTCCCTACGAGCAGTACTTC	CAWMSSPYEQYF
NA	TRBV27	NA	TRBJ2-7	TGTGCCAGCAGTTTATTCCGCCCCGGGACGACGGGTTACGAGCAGTACTTC	CASSLFRPGTTGYEQYF
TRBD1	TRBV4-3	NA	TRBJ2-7	TGCGCCAGCAGCCAAACCCTTACAGGGGGTAAGAACGAGCAGTACTTC	CASSQTLTGGKNEQYF
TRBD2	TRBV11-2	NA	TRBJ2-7	TGTGCCAGCAGCTTAGAGTGGACTAGCTCCTACGAGCAGTACTTC	CASSLEWTSSYEQYF
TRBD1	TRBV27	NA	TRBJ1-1	TGTGCCAGCAGTTTAGCCCGGACAGGGGGTACTGAAGCTTTCTTT	CASSLARTGGTEAFF
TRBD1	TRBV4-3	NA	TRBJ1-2	TGCGCCAGCAGCCAAGTCCTCCCGACAGGGGAATACGGTGGCTACACCTTC	CASSQVLPTGEYGGYTF
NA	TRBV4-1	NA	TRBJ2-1	TGCGCCAGCAGCCAACCTTACCTAGTAGGGTATTACAATGAGCAGTTCTTC	CASSQPYLVGYYNEQFF
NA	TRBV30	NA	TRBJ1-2	TGTGCCTGGAGTGTACCTGTGACCCTCTATGGCTACACCTTC	CAWSVPVTLYGYTF
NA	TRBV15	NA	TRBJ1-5	TGTGCCACCAGCAGAGACCCCCGGGCAGACCCGAATCAGCCCCAGCATTTT	CATSRDPRADPNQPQHF
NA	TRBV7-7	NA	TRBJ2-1	TGTGCCAGCAGCTTAGTCCAAGAGGGGAATGAGCAGTTCTTC	CASSLVQEGNEQFF
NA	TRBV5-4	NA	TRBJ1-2	TGTGCCAGCAGCTTGGAGGTAGGGGCCCTGCGGGGCTACACCTTC	CASSLEVGALRGYTF
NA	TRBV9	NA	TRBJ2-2	TGTGCCAGCAGCGTATCTGGGAACACCGGGGAGCTGTTTTTT	CASSVSGNTGELFF
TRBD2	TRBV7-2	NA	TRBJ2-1	TGTGCCAGCAGCCCCGGGACTAGCGGATTCAATGAGCAGTTCTTC	CASSPGTSGFNEQFF
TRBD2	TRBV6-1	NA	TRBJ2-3	TGTGCCAGCAGGGGCTTACTAGCGACTACAGATACGCAGTATTTT	CASRGLLATTDTQYF
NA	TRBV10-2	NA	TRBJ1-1	TGCGCCAGCAGTGAATATCTGTGGGGGCAAGGAGCTTTCTTT	CASSEYLWGQGAFF
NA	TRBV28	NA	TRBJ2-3	TGTGCCAGCAGTTTATTAAGTAGCACAGATACGCAGTATTTT	CASSLLSSTDTQYF
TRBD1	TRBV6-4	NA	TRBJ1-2	TGTGCCAGCAGCGCAACCGGGACAGGGGGAGGCTACACCTTC	CASSATGTGGGYTF
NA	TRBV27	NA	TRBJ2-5	TGTGCCAGCAGTTTATCGGGAGAGACCCAGTACTTC	CASSLSGETQYF
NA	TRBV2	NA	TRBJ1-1	TGTGCCAGCTCCGGGGCGAACACTGAAGCTTTCTTT	CASSGANTEAFF
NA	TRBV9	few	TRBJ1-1	TGTGCCAGCAGCGCCAGGGTTGATGGTGTGACTGAAGCTTTCTTT	CASSARVDGVTEAFF
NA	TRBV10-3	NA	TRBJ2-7	TGTGCCATCAGTGAGTCTCGGGCGGTCTACGAGCAGTACTTC	CAISESRAVYEQYF
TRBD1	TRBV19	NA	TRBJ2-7	TGTGCCAGTAGTTTACAGGGGGATTACGAGCAGTACTTC	CASSLQGDYEQYF
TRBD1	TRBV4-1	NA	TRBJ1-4	TGCGCCAGCGGCCAGATCGGGGGACAGGGTAATGAAAAACTGTTTTTT	CASGQIGGQGNEKLFF
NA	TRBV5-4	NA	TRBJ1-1	TGTGCCAGCAGCTCCGTACCGGGACCGGTTGAAGCTTTCTTT	CASSSVPGPVEAFF
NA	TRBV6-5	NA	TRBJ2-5	TGTGCCAGCAGTTGGCCCGGTGAGACCCAGTACTTC	CASSWPGETQYF
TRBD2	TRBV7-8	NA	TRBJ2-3	TGTGCCAGCAGCCTCCCGGGACTAGCGGAAGTCACAGATACGCAGTATTTT	CASSLPGLAEVTDTQYF
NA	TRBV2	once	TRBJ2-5	TGTGCCAGCAGTCGATTCCAAGAGACCCAGTACTTC	CASSRFQETQYF
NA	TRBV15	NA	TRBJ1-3	TGTGCCACCAGCGGACGACAGTTCCCCTCTGGAAACACCATATATTTT	CATSGRQFPSGNTIYF
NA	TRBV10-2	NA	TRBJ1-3	TGCGCCAGCAGTGGCCCACAGGGCCCTACCTCCTCGGACACCATATATTTT	CASSGPQGPTSSDTIYF
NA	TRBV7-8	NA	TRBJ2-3	TGTGCCAGCAGCCCCCCGGGGACAGATACGCAGTATTTT	CASSPPGTDTQYF
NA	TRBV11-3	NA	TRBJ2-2	TGTGCCAGCAGCCCCCGGGACACCCTGAACACCGGGGAGCTGTTTTTT	CASSPRDTLNTGELFF
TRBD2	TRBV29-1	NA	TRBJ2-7	TGCGCAGGAGTGGGGACTAGCGACTCCTACGAGCAGTACTTC	CAGVGTSDSYEQYF
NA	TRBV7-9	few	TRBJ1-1	TGTGCCAGCAGCACGACTGGGCAGAACACTGAAGCTTTCTTT	CASSTTGQNTEAFF
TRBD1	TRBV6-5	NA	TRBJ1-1	TGTGCCAGCAGTTATAGGTACAGGGGGCACACTGAAGCTTTCTTT	CASSYRYRGHTEAFF
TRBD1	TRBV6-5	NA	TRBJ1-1	TGTGCCAGCAGTTTCACCGGGACAGGGGAGACTGAAGCTTTCTTT	CASSFTGTGETEAFF
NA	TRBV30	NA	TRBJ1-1	TGTGCAAAGGGACAAAACACTGAAGCTTTCTTT	CAKGQNTEAFF
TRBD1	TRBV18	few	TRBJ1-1	TGTGCCAGCTCCTCCCGGGACAGGGGCAGGGACACTGAAGCTTTCTTT	CASSSRDRGRDTEAFF
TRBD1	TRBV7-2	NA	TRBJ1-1	TGTGCCAGCAGCTCCACAGGGGGCGCTGAAGCTTTCTTT	CASSSTGGAEAFF
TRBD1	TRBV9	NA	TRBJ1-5	TGTGCCAGCAGCGTAGCAGGGGGCCGGCATCAGCCCCAGCATTTT	CASSVAGGRHQPQHF
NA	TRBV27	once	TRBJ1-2	TGTGCCAGCAGTTTACTCGGGACAAACCCTTTAAACTATGGCTACACCTTC	CASSLLGTNPLNYGYTF
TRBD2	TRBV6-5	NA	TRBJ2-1	TGTGCCAGCAGTTACGCGGGACTAGCGGGAGGTATCGAGCAGTTCTTC	CASSYAGLAGGIEQFF
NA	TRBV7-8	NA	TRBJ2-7	TGTGCCAGCAGCCCAGTAGGGCCGTACTACGAGCAGTACTTC	CASSPVGPYYEQYF
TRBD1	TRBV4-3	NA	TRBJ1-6	TGCGCCAGCACCCGAATGGGACAGGGTGGGGGAAATTCACCCCTCCACTTT	CASTRMGQGGGNSPLHF
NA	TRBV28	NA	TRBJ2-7	TGTGCCAGCAGTGAACAGAGCTCCTACGAGCAGTACTTC	CASSEQSSYEQYF
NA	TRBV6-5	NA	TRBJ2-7	TGTGCCAGCAGCCACCCGACACCCACCTACGAGCAGTACTTC	CASSHPTPTYEQYF